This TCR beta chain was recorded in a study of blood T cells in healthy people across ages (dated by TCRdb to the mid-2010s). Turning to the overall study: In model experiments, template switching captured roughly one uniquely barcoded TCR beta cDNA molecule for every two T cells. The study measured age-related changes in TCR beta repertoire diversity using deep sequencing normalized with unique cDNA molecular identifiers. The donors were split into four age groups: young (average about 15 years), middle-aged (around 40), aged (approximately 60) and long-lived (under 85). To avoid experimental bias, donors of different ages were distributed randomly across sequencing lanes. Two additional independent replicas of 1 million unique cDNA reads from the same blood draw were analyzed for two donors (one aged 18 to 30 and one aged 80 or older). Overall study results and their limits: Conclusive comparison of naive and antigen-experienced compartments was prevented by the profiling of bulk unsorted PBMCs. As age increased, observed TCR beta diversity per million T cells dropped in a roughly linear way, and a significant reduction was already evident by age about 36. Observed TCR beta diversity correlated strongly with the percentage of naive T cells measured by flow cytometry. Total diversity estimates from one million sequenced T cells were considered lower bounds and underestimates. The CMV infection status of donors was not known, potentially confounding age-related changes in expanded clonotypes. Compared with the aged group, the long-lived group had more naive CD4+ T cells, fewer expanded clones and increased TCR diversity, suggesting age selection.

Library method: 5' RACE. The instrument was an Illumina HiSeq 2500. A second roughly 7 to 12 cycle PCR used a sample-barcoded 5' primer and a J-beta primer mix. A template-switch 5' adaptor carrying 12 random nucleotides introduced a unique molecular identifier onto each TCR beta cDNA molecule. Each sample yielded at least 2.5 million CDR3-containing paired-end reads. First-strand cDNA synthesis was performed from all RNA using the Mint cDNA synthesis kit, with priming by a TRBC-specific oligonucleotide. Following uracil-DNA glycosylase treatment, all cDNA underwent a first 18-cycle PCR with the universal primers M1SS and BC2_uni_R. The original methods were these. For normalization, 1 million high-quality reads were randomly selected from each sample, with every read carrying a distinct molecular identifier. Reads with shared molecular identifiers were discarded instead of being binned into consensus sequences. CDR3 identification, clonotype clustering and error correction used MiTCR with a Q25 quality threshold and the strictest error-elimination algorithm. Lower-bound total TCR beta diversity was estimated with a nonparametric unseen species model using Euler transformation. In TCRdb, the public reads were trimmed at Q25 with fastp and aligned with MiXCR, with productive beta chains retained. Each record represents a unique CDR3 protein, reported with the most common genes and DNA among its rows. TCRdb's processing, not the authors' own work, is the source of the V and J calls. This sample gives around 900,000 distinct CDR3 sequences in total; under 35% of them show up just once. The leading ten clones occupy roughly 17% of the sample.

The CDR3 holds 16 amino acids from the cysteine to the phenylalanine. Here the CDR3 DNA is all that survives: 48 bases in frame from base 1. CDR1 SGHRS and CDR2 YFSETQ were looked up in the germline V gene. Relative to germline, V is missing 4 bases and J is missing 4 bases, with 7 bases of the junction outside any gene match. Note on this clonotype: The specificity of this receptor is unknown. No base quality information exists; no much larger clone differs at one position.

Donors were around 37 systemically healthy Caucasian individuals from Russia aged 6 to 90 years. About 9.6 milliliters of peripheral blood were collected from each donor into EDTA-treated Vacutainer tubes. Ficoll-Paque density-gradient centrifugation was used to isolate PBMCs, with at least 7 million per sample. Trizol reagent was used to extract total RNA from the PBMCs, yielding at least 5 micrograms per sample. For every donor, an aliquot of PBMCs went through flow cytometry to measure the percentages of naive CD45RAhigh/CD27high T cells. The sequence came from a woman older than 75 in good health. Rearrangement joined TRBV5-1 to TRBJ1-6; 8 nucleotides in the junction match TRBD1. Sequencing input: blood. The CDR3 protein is CASSNAGGAYNSPLHF. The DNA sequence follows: TGCGCCAGCAGCAATGCAGGGGGCGCGTATAATTCACCCCTCCACTTT.